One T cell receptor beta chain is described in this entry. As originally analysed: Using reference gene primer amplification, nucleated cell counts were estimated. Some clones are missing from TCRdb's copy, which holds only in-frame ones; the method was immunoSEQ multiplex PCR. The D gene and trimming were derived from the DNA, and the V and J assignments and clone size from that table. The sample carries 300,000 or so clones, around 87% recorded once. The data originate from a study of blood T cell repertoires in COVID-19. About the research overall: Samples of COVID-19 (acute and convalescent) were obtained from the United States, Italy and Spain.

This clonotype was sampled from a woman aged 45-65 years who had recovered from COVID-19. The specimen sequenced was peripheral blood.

This chain's CDR3 is CASMGTGSSYGYTF. Written as DNA, the CDR3 is TGTGCCTCGATGGGGACAGGGAGTTCCTATGGCTACACCTTC. This sequence joins TRBV10-3 and TRBJ1-2; 9 nucleotides match TRBD1. Germline V gene sequence: CDR1 ENHRY, CDR2 SYGVKD. V shed 11 bases, J shed 4 bases, and the junction held 11 bases outside the gene matches. The CDR3 loop spans 14 amino acids.